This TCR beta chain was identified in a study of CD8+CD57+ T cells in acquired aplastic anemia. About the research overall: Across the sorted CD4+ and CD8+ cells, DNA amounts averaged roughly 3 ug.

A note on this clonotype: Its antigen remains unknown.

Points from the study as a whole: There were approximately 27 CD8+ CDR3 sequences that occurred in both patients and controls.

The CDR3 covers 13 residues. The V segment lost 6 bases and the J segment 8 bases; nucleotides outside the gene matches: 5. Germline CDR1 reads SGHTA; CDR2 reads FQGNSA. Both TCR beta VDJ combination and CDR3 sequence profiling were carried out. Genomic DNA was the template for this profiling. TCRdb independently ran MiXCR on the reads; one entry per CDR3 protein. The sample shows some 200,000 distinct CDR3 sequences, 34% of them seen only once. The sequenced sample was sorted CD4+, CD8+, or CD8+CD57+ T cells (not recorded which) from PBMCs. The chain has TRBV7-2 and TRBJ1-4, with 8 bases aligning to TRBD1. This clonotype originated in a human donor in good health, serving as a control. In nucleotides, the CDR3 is TGTGCCAGCAGGGGGACAGGTAGAGAAAAACTGTTTTTT. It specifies CASRGTGREKLFF.